The 32 T cell receptor beta chains below all came from one sample that was sequenced in a study of response to subunit inactivated influenza vaccine. TCRdb called the RT-PCR reads again in MiXCR, with one record for every CDR3 protein. The sample includes about 190,000 distinct CDR3 sequences, around 14% of them seen just once. The material sequenced was CD8+ T cells sorted from PBMCs, taken 4 to 6 days after vaccination. Every receptor here comes from a man between 45 and 60 years old who received an inactivated influenza vaccine.

The V call is TRBV6-5, the J call TRBJ2-1; D is perhaps TRBD1 (5 bases). This CDR3 comprises 14 residues. Germline CDR1 is MNHEY and CDR2 is SVGAGI. V was clipped by 2 bases and J by 5 bases, with 10 bases between them. As DNA, the CDR3 is TGTGCCAGCAGTTACGGTCAGGGCGACAATGAGCAGTTCTTC. Encoded protein: CASSYGQGDNEQFF.

The chain employs TRBV28 and TRBJ2-7; D is possibly TRBD1 (5 bases). Trimming left V 7 bases short and J 3 bases short, with 13 bases between. The CDR3 sequence is 13 residues long. In germline, CDR1 is MDHEN, CDR2 SYDVKM. CDR3 coding DNA: TGTGCCAGCAACGGCCAGACAGACTACGAGCAGTACTTC. Translation gives CASNGQTDYEQYF.

This chain uses TRBV20-1 with TRBJ2-1, with D maybe TRBD2 (5 bases). CDR3 length equals 12 residues. In germline, CDR1 is DFQATT, CDR2 SNEGSKA (reference sequence). V dropped 6 bases and J dropped 8 bases, with 14 bases sitting between them. CDR3 residues: CSAHAGVYEQFF. The CDR3 coding sequence is TGCAGTGCCCATGCCGGGGTATATGAGCAGTTCTTC.

This clonotype has more than one count but fewer than ten. The chain uses TRBV24-1 and TRBJ1-5, with no clear D. This CDR3 comprises 14 residues. Germline values: CDR1 KGHDR, CDR2 SFDVKD. Trimming removed 1 base at V and 0 bases at J, with 3 bases between. The CDR3 DNA follows: TGTGCCACCAGTGATTTCGATAGCAATCAGCCCCAGCATTTT. It is translated as CATSDFDSNQPQHF.

This clonotype was observed a single time. The chain recombines TRBV21-1 with TRBJ2-7; no DNA check was done on the table's D call, TRBD1. TRBV21-1 is a recognized pseudogene. The CDR3 length is 17 residues. Written as DNA, the CDR3 is TGTGCCAGCAGCAAAGGAGGGGCCGGGACGGACCCCTACGAGCAGTACTTC. It translates to CASSKGGAGTDPYEQYF.

In its sample, this clonotype was seen a few times. The chain combines TRBV11-2 with TRBJ2-7; D gene ambiguous. The CDR3 consists of 13 residues. The ends were cut back, 2 bases at V and 3 bases at J, with 8 bases in the middle. Germline CDR1 and CDR2: SGHAT and FQNNGV. The CDR3 DNA sequence: TGTGCCAGCAGCTTACAGGCATTCTACGAGCAGTACTTC. Amino acid sequence: CASSLQAFYEQYF.

This clonotype turned up a few times. The V and J genes are TRBV20-1 and TRBJ1-2; D is uncertain. V dropped 0 bases and J dropped 5 bases, with 10 bases sitting between them. The CDR3 contains 13 residues. Per the germline V gene, CDR1 is DFQATT and CDR2 is SNEGSKA (reference sequence). The CDR3 region has the DNA TGCAGTGCTAGAGATAGGAGGGAGTATGGCTACACCTTC. Translation gives CSARDRREYGYTF.

The chain joins TRBV27 to TRBJ2-3; D is uncertain. The CDR3 is 16 residues long. Germline lookup yields CDR1 MNHEY and CDR2 SMNVEV (reference sequence). Trimming left V 2 bases short and J 1 base short, with 13 bases between. The CDR3 region is CASSLIGFEGTDTQYF. The CDR3 coding sequence is TGTGCCAGCAGTTTAATAGGATTCGAGGGCACAGATACGCAGTATTTT.

This chain uses TRBV6-5 with TRBJ2-7, with D perhaps assigned TRBD1 or TRBD2 (5 bases each). This CDR3 has 16 amino acids. Per germline, CDR1 MNHEY and CDR2 SVGAGI. The ends were cut back, 0 bases at V and 6 bases at J, with 18 bases in the middle. Here the CDR3 DNA reads TGTGCCAGCAGTTACTCGGGTGCAGGGAGTGAGGCCGAGCAGTACTTC. This translates into CASSYSGAGSEAEQYF.

V gene TRBV3-1 combines with J gene TRBJ1-1; D remains ambiguous. The CDR3 runs to 16 residues. Germline CDR1 and CDR2: LGHDT and YNNKEL (reference sequence). Trimming took off 1 base at V and 0 bases at J, with 12 bases between the two ends. The CDR3 region is CASSQVVGTVNTEAFF. CDR3 in DNA: TGTGCCAGCAGCCAAGTTGTGGGTACAGTGAACACTGAAGCTTTCTTT.

The rearrangement links TRBV7-2 to TRBJ1-4; D is undetermined. The CDR3 has 17 amino acids. Looked up from germline, CDR1 is SGHTA and CDR2 is FQGNSA. V shed 3 bases and J shed 3 bases, with 17 bases lying between them. The CDR3 DNA follows: TGTGCCAGCAGCTTTGGACGGTGGGAGGCAGCTAATGAAAAACTGTTTTTT. Translated, it gives CASSFGRWEAANEKLFF.

In its sample, this clonotype was seen a few times. The chain recombines TRBV10-3 with TRBJ2-7, with D possibly matching TRBD2 (5 bases). The CDR3 is 16 residues long. V lost 0 bases and J 0 bases, leaving 12 bases between the germline ends. Per the germline V gene, CDR1 is ENHRY and CDR2 is SYGVKD. CDR3 residues: CAISESEDFSSYEQYF. The DNA of the CDR3 is TGTGCCATCAGTGAGTCGGAGGACTTCAGCTCCTACGAGCAGTACTTC.

This rearrangement joins TRBV20-1 to TRBJ1-1; D may be TRBD1 (6 bases). The CDR3 sequence is 14 residues long. Germline lookup yields CDR1 DFQATT and CDR2 SNEGSKA (reference sequence). V gave up 6 bases and J gave up 2 bases, with 16 bases separating them. CDR3 amino acids: CSALHGQRNTEAFF. DNA of the CDR3: TGCAGTGCCCTCCACGGACAGAGAAACACTGAAGCTTTCTTT.

The chain couples TRBV28 to TRBJ2-1, with TRBD2 as a possible D gene (6 bases). The V and J ends lost 4 bases and 6 bases respectively, with 22 bases between them. Germline V gives CDR1 MDHEN, CDR2 SYDVKM. There are 17 residues in the CDR3. CDR3 DNA: TGTGCCAGCAGTTCAATAGCGGATGAGAAGGGAAGCAATGAGCAGTTCTTC. Amino acid sequence: CASSSIADEKGSNEQFF. The full variable domain, rest sourced from reference TRBV28 and TRBJ2-1, is DVKVTQSSRYLVKRTGEKVFLECVQDMDHENMFWYRQDPGLGLRLIYFSYDVKMKEKGDIPEGYSVSREKKERFSLILESASTNQTSMYLCASSSIADEKGSNEQFFGPGTRLTVL.

This chain's CDR3 is CASSLSTDPAFF. The CDR3 DNA reads TGTGCCAGCAGCTTAAGCACAGATCCAGCTTTCTTT. The chain uses TRBV7-9 and TRBJ1-1, with D unclear. The CDR3 has 12 amino acids. Germline assignment: CDR1 SEHNR and CDR2 FQNEAQ (reference sequence). The germline V and J ends were trimmed by 2 bases and 10 bases, with 11 bases remaining between them.

The CDR3 here is CASSYSKPGELFF. CDR3 sequence (DNA): TGTGCCAGCAGTTACTCGAAGCCCGGGGAGCTGTTTTTT. The chain uses TRBV6-5 and TRBJ2-2; D gene uncertain. Trimming stripped 0 bases from V and 6 bases from J, with 5 bases between. Germline values: CDR1 MNHEY, CDR2 SVGAGI. The CDR3 is made up of 13 amino acids.

The V and J genes are TRBV12-3 or TRBV12-4 and TRBJ2-3, with D perhaps TRBD2 (6 bases). The CDR3 is made up of 11 amino acids. Trimming shortened V by 6 bases and J by 11 bases, and 12 bases separated the two germline ends. Here the CDR3 reads CASSPAGQQYF. CDR3 coding DNA: TGTGCCAGCAGCCCGGCGGGGCAGCAGTATTTT.

This clonotype has at least ten counts. The chain uses TRBV29-1 and TRBJ2-3; D is unresolved. This CDR3 comprises 13 residues. Germline V lookup: CDR1 SQVTM, CDR2 ANQGSEA. The ends were cut back, 4 bases at V and 2 bases at J, with 10 bases in the middle. CDR3 in amino acids: CSVVRYSTDTQYF. The CDR3 region has the DNA TGCAGCGTTGTTCGATATTCCACAGATACGCAGTATTTT.

This clonotype was seen only a few times. The rearrangement links TRBV20-1 to TRBJ2-1; 7 nucleotides match TRBD1. V lost 3 bases to trimming and J lost 0 bases; unmatched junction nucleotides: 17. The germline gives CDR1 DFQATT, CDR2 SNEGSKA (reference sequence). The CDR3 runs 19 residues. The CDR3 coding sequence is TGCAGTGCTAGTGGAGTTAGCGACAGGGAGTACCTCTCCTACAATGAGCAGTTCTTC. This encodes CSASGVSDREYLSYNEQFF.

This clonotype has only a few counts. This chain connects TRBV30 to TRBJ2-7; D might be TRBD2 (5 bases). This CDR3 spans 13 amino acids. Germline loops: CDR1 GTSNPN, CDR2 SVGIG (reference sequence). V was pared by 0 bases and J by 6 bases, with 12 bases between. The CDR3 bases are TGTGCCTGGAGTGTTGGAGGTACCGGCGAGCAGTACTTC. This encodes CAWSVGGTGEQYF. Full variable domain (rest looked up from reference TRBV30 and TRBJ2-7): SQTIHQWPATLVQPVGSPLSLECTVEGTSNPNLYWYRQAAGRGLQLLFYSVGIGQISSEVPQNLSASRPQDRQFILSSKKLLLSDSGFYLCAWSVGGTGEQYFGPGTRLTVT.

The chain carries TRBV7-9 and TRBJ2-1; 7 bases are shared with TRBD1. Trimming took 5 bases from V and 4 from J; bases not matched to a gene: 11. Germline V CDR1 and CDR2: SEHNR, FQNEAQ (reference sequence). This CDR3 is 16 amino acids long. In nucleotides, the CDR3 is TGTGCCAGCAGCCCAAAGCAACCGGACAGGTACAATGAGCAGTTCTTC. Amino acids: CASSPKQPDRYNEQFF.

This clonotype was detected only a few times. The chain is built from TRBV20-1 and TRBJ1-1; no definite D call. The CDR3 sequence is 13 residues long. Trimming took off 0 bases at V and 5 bases at J, with 10 bases between the two ends. CDR1 DFQATT and CDR2 SNEGSKA come from the germline V gene (reference sequence). The CDR3 region has the DNA TGCAGTGCTAGAGACCCCTCGGGGACTGAAGCTTTCTTT. It encodes CSARDPSGTEAFF.

The chain couples TRBV9 to TRBJ2-1; 14 positions agree with TRBD2. The length of the CDR3 is 18 residues. Germline-derived CDR1 and CDR2 are SGDLS and YYNGEE. Trimming took 2 bases from V and 7 from J; bases not matched to a gene: 11. CDR3: CASSVKPGLAGDGNEQFF. In DNA form, the CDR3 reads TGTGCCAGCAGCGTCAAACCGGGACTAGCGGGAGACGGGAATGAGCAGTTCTTC.

The chain employs TRBV28 and TRBJ2-7, with D perhaps matching TRBD1 or TRBD2 (7 bases each). Germline V gene data show CDR1 as MDHEN and CDR2 as SYDVKM. Trimming cost V 8 bases and J 3 bases, with 17 bases left between them. This CDR3 comprises 14 residues. CDR3 sequence: CASSGRDRVYEQYF. The CDR3 DNA sequence: TGTGCCAGCTCTGGGAGGGACAGAGTCTACGAGCAGTACTTC.

This clonotype was detected many times. V gene TRBV7-6 combines with J gene TRBJ1-6; D might be TRBD1 (5 bases). Trimming shortened V by 3 bases and J by 9 bases, and 9 bases separated the two germline ends. The CDR3 contains 13 residues. Per germline, CDR1 SGHVS and CDR2 FNYEAQ. The CDR3 DNA reads TGTGCCAGCAGCTTGACAGAAAGTTCACCCCTCCACTTT. It translates to CASSLTESSPLHF.

This clonotype has only a few counts. The rearrangement uses TRBV2 and TRBJ2-1, with a possible D match to TRBD2 (5 bases). In germline, CDR1 is SNHLY, CDR2 FYNNEI. The CDR3 covers 15 residues. V lost 7 bases and J 0 bases, leaving 13 bases between the germline ends. CDR3 nucleotides: TGTGCCAGCAAGGAAGGACTTACCTCCTACAATGAGCAGTTCTTC. The encoded protein is CASKEGLTSYNEQFF.

This clonotype was detected many times. This chain links TRBV20-1 with TRBJ2-1, with 8 bases identical to TRBD2. J lost 4 bases, V lost 0 bases, and 2 bases had no gene match. Germline V gene sequence: CDR1 DFQATT, CDR2 SNEGSKA (reference sequence). The CDR3 loop spans 14 amino acids. DNA for the CDR3: TGCAGTGCTAGAGATTTAGCGGGATACAATGAGCAGTTCTTC. Its translation: CSARDLAGYNEQFF.

The V and J genes are TRBV27 and TRBJ2-7; 10 nucleotides align to TRBD1. V lost 6 bases to trimming and J lost 7 bases; unmatched junction nucleotides: 9. Germline lookup yields CDR1 MNHEY and CDR2 SMNVEV (reference sequence). The CDR3 sequence is 14 residues long. For the CDR3, the DNA is TGTGCCAGCAGCCGGGACAGGGGTCCGGGTGAGCAGTACTTC. It codes for CASSRDRGPGEQYF.

This clonotype was seen repeatedly, ten times or more. This chain uses TRBV12-3 or TRBV12-4 with TRBJ2-2; either TRBD1 or TRBD2 may supply D (6 bases each). The V end was cut by 1 base, the J end by 3 bases, with 12 bases between. This CDR3 region has 16 residues. CDR3 in DNA: TGTGCCAGCAGTTTAGTGGAGGGGGGAGACACCGGGGAGCTGTTTTTT. Amino acids: CASSLVEGGDTGELFF.

The chain combines TRBV7-9 with TRBJ2-1; D is ambiguous. Trimming pared 1 base from V and 10 bases from J, leaving 14 bases between. The CDR3 length is 14 residues. Per germline, CDR1 SEHNR and CDR2 FQNEAQ (reference sequence). This chain's CDR3 is CASSLGPSITEQFF. CDR3 DNA sequence: TGTGCCAGCAGCTTAGGCCCTAGTATTACGGAGCAGTTCTTC.

The rearrangement uses TRBV2 and TRBJ2-7; weak D call: TRBD1 (6 bases). The CDR3 loop spans 14 amino acids. Trimming removed 0 bases at V and 5 bases at J, with 11 bases between. Germline assignment: CDR1 SNHLY and CDR2 FYNNEI. CDR3 amino acids: CASSEAYRVDEQYF. CDR3 DNA sequence: TGTGCCAGCAGTGAAGCCTACAGGGTTGACGAGCAGTACTTC.

This clonotype has more than one count but fewer than ten. V gene TRBV4-3 combines with J gene TRBJ1-4; no clear D gene. The ends were cut back, 3 bases at V and 0 bases at J, with 5 bases in the middle. This CDR3 is 14 amino acids long. Germline CDR1 is LGHNA and CDR2 is YSLEER. As DNA, the CDR3 is TGCGCCAGCAGCCACCTAACAACTAATGAAAAACTGTTTTTT. Protein product: CASSHLTTNEKLFF.